Listed below are T cell receptor beta chains from one sample, sequenced in a study of blood T cell repertoires in COVID-19. Only in-frame clones appear in the TCRdb table, and some are missing; sequencing was by immunoSEQ multiplex PCR. Among about 130,000 clones listed, roughly 86% were seen once. The sample taken for sequencing was peripheral blood. The receptors here all came from a human donor in a cohort sampled during active COVID-19. CDR3s include the opening cysteine and the closing phenylalanine or tryptophan. Fields, in order: D gene, J gene, V gene, clone size, CDR3 DNA, CDR3 protein. The D gene is left open where the match is weak. Clone sizes are given selectively: once, few, many, or a class where the clone is expanded.

D: TRBD2; J: TRBJ2-1; V: TRBV5-1; size: .; DNA: TGCGCCAGCAGCTGGACACTAGCGGGAGTCTCCCTCGATGAGCAGTTCTTC; CDR3: CASSWTLAGVSLDEQFF
D: TRBD2; J: TRBJ2-2; V: TRBV4-3; size: .; DNA: TGCGCCAGCAGCCAAGATCAGGGACTAGCGGGGAGAAGCACCGGGGAGCTGTTTTTT; CDR3: CASSQDQGLAGRSTGELFF
D: TRBD2; J: TRBJ2-1; V: TRBV7-9; size: .; DNA: TGTGCCAGCAACCCGGGAGGGGGTTTGAGCTCCTACAATGAGCAGTTCTTC; CDR3: CASNPGGGLSSYNEQFF
D: .; J: TRBJ1-5; V: TRBV30; size: once; DNA: TGTGCCTGGAGTGTACCAAGGGGGCAGCCCCAGCATTTT; CDR3: CAWSVPRGQPQHF
D: TRBD2; J: TRBJ2-1; V: TRBV6-6; size: .; DNA: TGTGCCAGCAGAACGGGAGGAAGAGGCAATGAGCAGTTCTTC; CDR3: CASRTGGRGNEQFF
D: TRBD1; J: TRBJ1-6; V: TRBV15; size: .; DNA: TGTGCCACCAGCAGGGTACAGGGGTGGGATTCACCCCTCCACTTT; CDR3: CATSRVQGWDSPLHF
D: .; J: TRBJ1-6; V: TRBV30; size: .; DNA: TGTGCCTGGATGAGGGGGAGCTCCTATAATTCACCCCTCCACTTT; CDR3: CAWMRGSSYNSPLHF
D: .; J: TRBJ1-6; V: TRBV2; size: .; DNA: TGTGCCAGCAGGGGGCTTGGGTCACCCCTCCACTTT; CDR3: CASRGLGSPLHF
D: .; J: TRBJ2-2; V: TRBV9; size: .; DNA: TGTGCCAGCAGCGTAGGGCAGAACACCGGGGAGCTGTTTTTT; CDR3: CASSVGQNTGELFF
D: .; J: TRBJ2-1; V: TRBV10-3; size: .; DNA: TGTGCCATCAGTGAGGGACTCACCGGGGTCTACAATGAGCAGTTCTTC; CDR3: CAISEGLTGVYNEQFF